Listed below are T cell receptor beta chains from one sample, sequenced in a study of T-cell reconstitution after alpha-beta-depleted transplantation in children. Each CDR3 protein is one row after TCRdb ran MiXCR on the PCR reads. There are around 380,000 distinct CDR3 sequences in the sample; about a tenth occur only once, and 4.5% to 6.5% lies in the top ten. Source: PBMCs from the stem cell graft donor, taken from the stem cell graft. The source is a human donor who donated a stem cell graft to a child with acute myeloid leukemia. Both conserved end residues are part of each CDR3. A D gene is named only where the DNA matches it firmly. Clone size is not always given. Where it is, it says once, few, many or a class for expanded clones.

DNA: TGTGCCAGCAGTGAGAGCGCAGATACGCAGTATTTT
CDR3: CASSESADTQYF
V: TRBV25-1
D: NA
J: TRBJ2-3
size: few

DNA: TGTGCCAGCAGCCTTCTGACAGGGGGCGCGGGAGGCTACACCTTC
CDR3: CASSLLTGGAGGYTF
V: TRBV12-3/TRBV12-4
D: TRBD1
J: TRBJ1-2
size: NA

DNA: TGCAGCGTTGGCAGGGGTCAGACCCAGTACTTC
CDR3: CSVGRGQTQYF
V: TRBV29-1
D: NA
J: TRBJ2-5
size: NA

DNA: TGTGCCAGCAGCCCCGCGGGACAGATGAACACTGAAGCTTTCTTT
CDR3: CASSPAGQMNTEAFF
V: TRBV9
D: TRBD1
J: TRBJ1-1
size: NA

DNA: TGCGCCAGCCAGGGGGCGAGTGGCTATGGCTACACCTTC
CDR3: CASQGASGYGYTF
V: TRBV5-1
D: TRBD1
J: TRBJ1-2
size: NA

DNA: TGTGCCACCAGCAGAGCAGGACAATCCTACGAGCAGTACTTC
CDR3: CATSRAGQSYEQYF
V: TRBV15
D: NA
J: TRBJ2-7
size: NA

DNA: TGCAGTGCTAGAGATATACTAGCGGGAATCTACAATGAGCAGTTCTTC
CDR3: CSARDILAGIYNEQFF
V: TRBV20-1
D: TRBD2
J: TRBJ2-1
size: many

DNA: TGCAGTGCCGGGACAGGCCCCACAGATACGCAGTATTTT
CDR3: CSAGTGPTDTQYF
V: TRBV20-1
D: TRBD1
J: TRBJ2-3
size: NA

DNA: TGTGCCAGCAGTGGGTCAGGGGGCCCAGATACGCAGTATTTT
CDR3: CASSGSGGPDTQYF
V: TRBV12-3/TRBV12-4
D: TRBD1
J: TRBJ2-3
size: few

DNA: TGTGCCAGCACCCTTAGCGGGGGGGTCTTGGATGAGCAGTTCTTC
CDR3: CASTLSGGVLDEQFF
V: TRBV28
D: TRBD2
J: TRBJ2-1
size: few

DNA: TGTGCCAGCAGCTCACAGGGGGCGGACGAAAACATTCAGTACTTC
CDR3: CASSSQGADENIQYF
V: TRBV7-9
D: TRBD1
J: TRBJ2-4
size: NA

DNA: TGCGCCAGCAGCTTGACAGGGGCTTGGAACATTCAGTACTTC
CDR3: CASSLTGAWNIQYF
V: TRBV5-1
D: TRBD1
J: TRBJ2-4
size: few

DNA: TGCAGCGTTGTCGTCTCTGGAAACACCATATATTTT
CDR3: CSVVVSGNTIYF
V: TRBV29-1
D: NA
J: TRBJ1-3
size: few

DNA: TGTGGCAGCAGTTACTCGGCTAGCGGAGGGATCGCCTCCTACAATGAGCAGTTCTTC
CDR3: CGSSYSASGGIASYNEQFF
V: TRBV6-5
D: TRBD2
J: TRBJ2-1
size: NA

DNA: TGCAGCGTTCCCGGAGGGGGCGAGCAGTTCTTC
CDR3: CSVPGGGEQFF
V: TRBV29-1
D: NA
J: TRBJ2-1
size: NA

DNA: TGTGCCAGCAGCCAGACAGGACTAGCATACAATGAGCAGTTCTTC
CDR3: CASSQTGLAYNEQFF
V: TRBV11-2
D: TRBD2
J: TRBJ2-1
size: NA

DNA: TGCGCCAGCAGCTTGGGACAGGGGAGCCACAATGAGCAGTTCTTC
CDR3: CASSLGQGSHNEQFF
V: TRBV5-1
D: TRBD1
J: TRBJ2-1
size: NA

DNA: TGTGCCAGCCTGGGCGGGGCCGCGCTCCAAGAGACCCAGTACTTC
CDR3: CASLGGAALQETQYF
V: TRBV7-2
D: NA
J: TRBJ2-5
size: NA

DNA: TGCAGTGCTACAGAAGCGGGGGTTTACAATGAGCAGTTCTTC
CDR3: CSATEAGVYNEQFF
V: TRBV20-1
D: TRBD2
J: TRBJ2-1
size: NA

DNA: TGTGCCAGCAGCTTCATAGAAATTCTTTACGTTCCTCCCGAGCAGTACTTC
CDR3: CASSFIEILYVPPEQYF
V: TRBV7-4
D: NA
J: TRBJ2-7
size: NA

DNA: TGTGCCACCAGCAGAGGCAGGGAGGTTGGCTACACCTTC
CDR3: CATSRGREVGYTF
V: TRBV15
D: NA
J: TRBJ1-2
size: few

DNA: TGTGCCAGCAGCTGGGGACGTGGGCAAGAGACCCAGTACTTC
CDR3: CASSWGRGQETQYF
V: TRBV7-9
D: NA
J: TRBJ2-5
size: many

DNA: TGTGCCAGCAGCGGCATGGGGGGATCTGATACGCAGTATTTT
CDR3: CASSGMGGSDTQYF
V: TRBV12-3/TRBV12-4
D: NA
J: TRBJ2-3
size: NA

DNA: TGTGCCACCAGCAGAGGCCGGACAGGGGGTATAGACAAAAACATTCAGTACTTC
CDR3: CATSRGRTGGIDKNIQYF
V: TRBV15
D: TRBD1
J: TRBJ2-4
size: NA

DNA: TGCAGTGCTAGTCCTATGGGTTCACCCCTCCACTTT
CDR3: CSASPMGSPLHF
V: TRBV20-1
D: NA
J: TRBJ1-6
size: few

DNA: TGTGCCAGCAGCTTTGGAGGAACTAGTAACACCGGGGAGCTGTTTTTT
CDR3: CASSFGGTSNTGELFF
V: TRBV7-3
D: NA
J: TRBJ2-2
size: NA

DNA: TGTGCCAGCAGCTCAGACAGGGCCTACAATGAGCAGTTCTTC
CDR3: CASSSDRAYNEQFF
V: TRBV5-4
D: TRBD1
J: TRBJ2-1
size: NA

DNA: TGTGCCAGCAGGAGCAATCAGCCCCAGCATTTT
CDR3: CASRSNQPQHF
V: TRBV21-1
D: NA
J: TRBJ1-5
size: many

DNA: TGTGCCAGCAGCGCAGGGACTAGCGGGAGTTCGCGCGGAGAGACCCAGTACTTC
CDR3: CASSAGTSGSSRGETQYF
V: TRBV9
D: TRBD2
J: TRBJ2-5
size: few

DNA: TGTGCCTGGAGTCCCCAAGGAAACACCATATATTTT
CDR3: CAWSPQGNTIYF
V: TRBV30
D: NA
J: TRBJ1-3
size: NA

DNA: TGTGCCAGCGGGGGGGGACCATACGAGCAGTACTTC
CDR3: CASGGGPYEQYF
V: TRBV12-3/TRBV12-4
D: TRBD2
J: TRBJ2-7
size: NA

DNA: TGTGCCAGCAGCAAAGACTATATAGGGAGTTGGCACAATGAGCAGTTCTTC
CDR3: CASSKDYIGSWHNEQFF
V: TRBV21-1
D: NA
J: TRBJ2-1
size: many

DNA: TGCGCCAGCAGCACCGGACAGAGAATGAACACTGAAGCTTTCTTT
CDR3: CASSTGQRMNTEAFF
V: TRBV5-1
D: NA
J: TRBJ1-1
size: many

DNA: TGCGCCAGCAGCGGGGGGTCAAACACCGGGGAGCTGTTTTTT
CDR3: CASSGGSNTGELFF
V: TRBV5-1
D: NA
J: TRBJ2-2
size: many

DNA: TGTGCCAGTAGTGTCGGGACAGGGCGCTCTCGGCCCCAGCATTTT
CDR3: CASSVGTGRSRPQHF
V: TRBV19
D: TRBD1
J: TRBJ1-5
size: NA

DNA: TGCAGTGCTAGACCCCCGACAGGGATGAACACCGGGGAGCTGTTTTTT
CDR3: CSARPPTGMNTGELFF
V: TRBV20-1
D: TRBD1
J: TRBJ2-2
size: few

DNA: TGCGCCAGCAGCTCGGGACTAGCGGGAGTATCCTACGAGCAGTACTTC
CDR3: CASSSGLAGVSYEQYF
V: TRBV5-1
D: TRBD2
J: TRBJ2-7
size: few

DNA: TGCAGTGCTAGAGATGCGCGGGAGTTCAATGAGCAGTTCTTC
CDR3: CSARDAREFNEQFF
V: TRBV20-1
D: TRBD2
J: TRBJ2-1
size: few

DNA: TGCAGTGCTAGACCGGGACTAGGCGTTACGCAGTATTTT
CDR3: CSARPGLGVTQYF
V: TRBV20-1
D: TRBD2
J: TRBJ2-3
size: few

DNA: TGTGCCAGCAGCACAAGCGTCTCTGGGGCCAACGTCCTGACTTTC
CDR3: CASSTSVSGANVLTF
V: TRBV7-9
D: NA
J: TRBJ2-6
size: NA

DNA: TGTGCCAGCAGTTACTCGACGGCCCCGGGACAGGGCGGAGATACGCAGTATTTT
CDR3: CASSYSTAPGQGGDTQYF
V: TRBV6-5
D: TRBD1
J: TRBJ2-3
size: NA

DNA: TGTGCCAGCAGTAGGACAGGGGGTTTTAACTATGGCTACACCTTC
CDR3: CASSRTGGFNYGYTF
V: TRBV6-1
D: TRBD1
J: TRBJ1-2
size: few

DNA: TGCAGTGCTAGAGATCGGCAGGACCTAGCCAAAAACATTCAGTACTTC
CDR3: CSARDRQDLAKNIQYF
V: TRBV20-1
D: NA
J: TRBJ2-4
size: few

DNA: TGCAGCGTTGAAGGACAGGGGTTATACGAGCAGTACTTC
CDR3: CSVEGQGLYEQYF
V: TRBV29-1
D: TRBD1
J: TRBJ2-7
size: many

DNA: TGCAGTGCTAGATGGGGGACTAGCGAGTACAATGAGCAGTTCTTC
CDR3: CSARWGTSEYNEQFF
V: TRBV20-1
D: TRBD2
J: TRBJ2-1
size: NA

DNA: TGTGCCAGCACCAGGGACCTAAACACCGGGGAGCTGTTTTTT
CDR3: CASTRDLNTGELFF
V: TRBV5-6
D: NA
J: TRBJ2-2
size: NA

DNA: TGCAGCGTTGACCAGCGAGGACAGGCAGATACGCAGTATTTT
CDR3: CSVDQRGQADTQYF
V: TRBV29-1
D: TRBD1
J: TRBJ2-3
size: NA

DNA: TGTGCCAGCAGCACAACCTCTGGGGGTACGGTAAATGAGCAGTTCTTC
CDR3: CASSTTSGGTVNEQFF
V: TRBV7-8
D: NA
J: TRBJ2-1
size: few

DNA: TGTGCCAGCAGTCCGAGCCCCTTCACCCAGGAAAGCAATCAGCCCCAGCATTTT
CDR3: CASSPSPFTQESNQPQHF
V: TRBV6-4
D: NA
J: TRBJ1-5
size: few

DNA: TGCAGTGCTGTTAGCGGGGGGGGAGATACGCAGTATTTT
CDR3: CSAVSGGGDTQYF
V: TRBV20-1
D: TRBD2
J: TRBJ2-3
size: NA

DNA: TGTGCCAGCAGCTTGGCTGTTGGAGCCAACGTCCTGACTTTC
CDR3: CASSLAVGANVLTF
V: TRBV5-6
D: NA
J: TRBJ2-6
size: NA

DNA: TGTGCCGCGGGGACAGAGACCGGGGAGCTGTTTTTT
CDR3: CAAGTETGELFF
V: TRBV6-5
D: NA
J: TRBJ2-2
size: NA

DNA: TGCAGTGCTAGAGTTGTGGGGCGAGGTGAGGCCGATGAGCAGTTCTTC
CDR3: CSARVVGRGEADEQFF
V: TRBV20-1
D: NA
J: TRBJ2-1
size: many

DNA: TGCGCCAGCAGCCAATTAGCGGGAGGGCCCCGGAATGAGCAGTTCTTC
CDR3: CASSQLAGGPRNEQFF
V: TRBV4-1
D: TRBD2
J: TRBJ2-1
size: NA

DNA: TGCAGTGCTGTGAACCACAGGGGAAACACTGAAGCTTTCTTT
CDR3: CSAVNHRGNTEAFF
V: TRBV20-1
D: TRBD1
J: TRBJ1-1
size: few

DNA: TGTGCCAGCAGCTTATTCGTGACAGGGGCCCTCATGAACACTGAAGCTTTCTTT
CDR3: CASSLFVTGALMNTEAFF
V: TRBV7-2
D: TRBD1
J: TRBJ1-1
size: NA